The 29 T cell receptor beta chains below come from one sample, sequenced in a study of spatial heterogeneity in lung cancer (dated by TCRdb to about 2019). Library preparation used 5' RACE. For sequencing, a NextSeq 500 was employed. In TCRdb, the public reads were trimmed at Q25 with fastp and aligned with MiXCR, with productive beta chains retained. Under each unique CDR3 protein, matching rows form one entry showing the most common genes and DNA. The sample table holds around 10,000 distinct CDR3 sequences, of which 21% were seen once. The top ten constitute around 43% of the sample. Reading the label with the study, this specimen's time point is: blood at routine non-recurrence follow-up after resection. Sequenced here: PBMCs, sampled at follow-up. The receptors stem from a male donor with early-stage non-small cell lung cancer.

The CDR3 is CSAPKGASDEKLFF. The CDR3 region has the DNA TGCAGTGCCCCAAAGGGGGCCTCTGATGAAAAACTGTTTTTT. This chain joins TRBV20-1 and TRBJ1-4, with TRBD1 identical over 7 bases. The CDR3 totals 14 residues. Germline assignment: CDR1 DFQATT and CDR2 SNEGSKA (reference sequence). V lost 6 bases to trimming and J lost 6 bases; unmatched junction nucleotides: 10.

This clonotype was counted many times. The chain uses TRBV12-3 or TRBV12-4 and TRBJ2-7, with D possibly TRBD2 on 5 matching bases. V was shortened by 8 bases and J by 7 bases, with 15 bases between the two germline ends. This CDR3 has 12 residues. Written as DNA, the CDR3 is TGTGCCAGCGCGGGCTCCTGGAAGGAGCAGTACTTC. This encodes CASAGSWKEQYF.

This sequence joins TRBV24-1 and TRBJ2-3; a weak D match, TRBD1 (5 bases). This CDR3 contains 14 residues. Trimming cost V 2 bases and J 6 bases, with 11 bases left between them. CDR1 and CDR2 from the germline V gene are KGHDR and SFDVKD. CDR3 in DNA: TGTGCCACCAGTGATTCAGGGATATTGGATACGCAGTATTTT. This codes for CATSDSGILDTQYF.

This clonotype was seen at least ten times. The rearrangement joins TRBV7-6 to TRBJ2-3, with 8 bases matching TRBD2. The trim removed 5 bases at V and 4 bases at J, leaving 11 bases unmatched. This CDR3 contains 16 residues. Germline CDR1 reads SGHVS; CDR2 reads FNYEAQ. CDR3: CASSLNGGALSDTQYF. The CDR3 DNA reads TGTGCCAGCAGCCTTAACGGGGGGGCCTTGTCAGATACGCAGTATTTT.

This clonotype has a count of ten or more. J is TRBJ2-7 and V is TRBV7-2; TRBD1 aligns across 9 bases. The V segment lost 3 bases and the J segment 4 bases; nucleotides outside the gene matches: 10. The germline CDR1 and CDR2 sequences are SGHTA and FQGNSA. There are 16 residues in the CDR3. This CDR3 reads CASSFGQGLMKYEQYF. The DNA for the CDR3 is TGTGCCAGCAGCTTCGGACAGGGGCTGATGAAGTACGAGCAGTACTTC. Full variable domain (missing parts from reference TRBV7-2 and TRBJ2-7): GAGVSQSPSNKVTEKGKDVELRCDPISGHTALYWYRQSLGQGLEFLIYFQGNSAPDKSGLPSDRFSAERTGGSVSTLTIQRTQQEDSAVYLCASSFGQGLMKYEQYFGPGTRLTVT.

Ten or more counts support this clonotype. This chain uses TRBV27 with TRBJ2-7, with TRBD2 matching over 7 bases. V lost 0 bases, J lost 2 bases, and 7 bases stayed unmatched. The CDR3 extends over 16 amino acids. Per the germline V gene, CDR1 is MNHEY and CDR2 is SMNVEV (reference sequence). CDR3 DNA: TGTGCCAGCAGTTTATCGGGGGGGAGGTACCCCTACGAGCAGTACTTC. It is translated as CASSLSGGRYPYEQYF.

Details on this clonotype: A read error may explain this, as a much larger clone is one base away. The chain employs TRBV5-4 and TRBJ1-2; the D is unclear. This CDR3 region has 14 residues. V gave up 4 bases and J gave up 1 base, with 11 bases separating them. Germline lookup yields CDR1 SGHNT and CDR2 YYREEE (reference sequence). CDR3 bases: TGTGCCAGCAGCCCCGGCGGAGTTAACTATGGCTACACCTTC. This codes for CASSPGGVNYGYTF.

There are many counts of this clonotype. The J gene is TRBJ1-5, the V gene TRBV15; tentatively, D is TRBD1 (5 bases). Trimming pared 0 bases from V and 6 bases from J, leaving 12 bases between. CDR3 size: 15 residues. CDR1 and CDR2 from the germline V gene are LNHNV and YYDKDF (reference sequence). This chain's CDR3 is CATSRDLGALQPQHF. CDR3 DNA sequence: TGTGCCACCAGCAGAGATCTTGGGGCTCTTCAGCCCCAGCATTTT. Supplemented by reference TRBV15 and TRBJ1-5, the full variable domain reads DAMVIQNPRYQVTQFGKPVTLSCSQTLNHNVMYWYQQKSSQAPKLLFHYYDKDFNNEADTPDNFQSRRPNTSFCFLDIRSPGLGDTAMYLCATSRDLGALQPQHFGDGTRLSIL.

This clonotype has only a few counts. The chain combines TRBV12-3 or TRBV12-4 with TRBJ2-3; TRBD2 matches at 13 bases. J was trimmed by 2 bases and V by 8 bases; bases with no gene match: 4. The CDR3 spans 15 residues. The chain's CDR3 is CASDGLAGDTDTQYF. DNA for the CDR3: TGTGCCAGCGATGGACTAGCGGGGGACACAGATACGCAGTATTTT.

This clonotype showed up many times. The chain recombines TRBV12-3 or TRBV12-4 with TRBJ2-3, with 11 bases identical to TRBD2. The V gene end was trimmed by 1 base and the J gene end by 5 bases; junction bases not matched to a gene: 8. This CDR3 is 17 amino acids long. DNA for the CDR3: TGTGCCAGCAGTTTAGTAGCGGGAGGGCCGAACATAGATACGCAGTATTTT. It is translated as CASSLVAGGPNIDTQYF.

V and J are TRBV25-1 and TRBJ1-1; D not certain. The length of the CDR3 is 16 residues. V lost 3 bases, J lost 3 bases, and 17 bases lay in between. Germline V gene lookup returns CDR1 MGHDK and CDR2 SYGVNS. The chain's CDR3 is CASSESGRSSDTEAFF. The DNA for the CDR3 is TGTGCCAGCAGTGAGAGCGGTCGATCATCGGACACTGAAGCTTTCTTT.

The CDR3 spells CASSLAPGQGIGELFF. CDR3 in DNA: TGTGCCAGCAGTTTAGCCCCGGGACAGGGAATCGGGGAGCTGTTTTTT. V gene TRBV12-3 or TRBV12-4 combines with J gene TRBJ2-2; 9 bases are shared with TRBD1. With 0 bases clipped from V and 7 bases from J, the junction kept 6 bases outside the gene matches. This CDR3 is built from 16 residues.

The genes are TRBV6-2 or TRBV6-3 and TRBJ2-1, with TRBD1 matching 8 bases. J was trimmed by 5 bases and V by 8 bases; bases with no gene match: 5. This CDR3 spans 13 amino acids. The germline V gene encodes CDR1 MNHEY and CDR2 SVGEGT. The CDR3 region has the DNA TGTGCCAGCTGCCCGGGACAGGACAATGAGCAGTTCTTC. The encoded protein is CASCPGQDNEQFF.

The chain carries TRBV6-2 or TRBV6-3 and TRBJ2-3, with D possibly matching TRBD2 (5 bases). This CDR3 has 16 residues. Germline assignment: CDR1 MNHEY and CDR2 SVGEGT. V was clipped by 0 bases and J by 4 bases, with 14 bases between them. This CDR3 reads CASSYSGLARPDTQYF. The CDR3 DNA reads TGTGCCAGCAGTTACTCCGGGCTAGCCCGTCCAGATACGCAGTATTTT.

The chain combines TRBV20-1 with TRBJ1-2; 7 bases line up with TRBD1. Germline V lookup: CDR1 DFQATT, CDR2 SNEGSKA (reference sequence). The CDR3 runs 15 residues. Trimming cost V 2 bases and J 4 bases; bases outside gene matches: 10. CDR3 residues: CSARPRDRFFYGYTF. CDR3 sequence (DNA): TGCAGTGCTAGACCGAGGGACAGATTTTTCTATGGCTACACCTTC.

This clonotype was seen at least ten times. The rearrangement joins TRBV3-1 to TRBJ2-7; D is uncertain. Trimming shortened V by 4 bases and J by 6 bases, and 10 bases separated the two germline ends. The germline V gene encodes CDR1 LGHDT and CDR2 YNNKEL (reference sequence). This CDR3 has 12 amino acids. In DNA, the CDR3 is TGTGCCAGCAGCCGGGCCTGGCGCGAGCAGTACTTC. It is translated as CASSRAWREQYF.

In this sample, this clonotype turned up a few times. The junction and the germline gene differ at one end; a read error may be behind it. The CDR3 bases are TGTGCCAGCAGCCTAGGGGCGCGGGGGGGCTCCTTC. This sequence encodes CASSLGARGGSF. The V and J genes are TRBV7-2 and TRBJ2-1, with TRBD2 matching 9 bases. The CDR3 runs 12 residues. CDR1 and CDR2 (germline): SGHTA, FQGNSA.

This clonotype was recorded many times. The chain recombines TRBV2 with TRBJ1-2, with a possible D match to TRBD1 (6 bases). CDR3 length equals 15 residues. Looked up from germline, CDR1 is SNHLY and CDR2 is FYNNEI. V lost 6 bases, J lost 0 bases, and 14 bases lay in between. DNA of the CDR3: TGTGCCAGCAGGGCCCAGGGGCGAGCTAACTATGGCTACACCTTC. It codes for CASRAQGRANYGYTF. Supplemented by reference TRBV2 and TRBJ1-2, the full variable domain reads EPEVTQTPSHQVTQMGQEVILRCVPISNHLYFYWYRQILGQKVEFLVSFYNNEISEKSEIFDDQFSVERPDGSNFTLKIRSTKLEDSAMYFCASRAQGRANYGYTFGSGTRLTVV.

This clonotype has more than one count but fewer than ten. This rearrangement joins TRBV4-1 to TRBJ2-1, with D uncertain. This CDR3 is 16 amino acids long. V was trimmed by 4 bases and J by 0 bases, leaving 13 bases between them. In germline, CDR1 is MGHRA, CDR2 YSYEKL. The CDR3 DNA is TGCGCCAGCAGCCCGATCGGAGTGAGCTCCTACAATGAGCAGTTCTTC. Protein product: CASSPIGVSSYNEQFF.

The rearrangement joins TRBV6-1 to TRBJ2-7, with D possibly being TRBD1 or TRBD2 (5 bases each). CDR3 length: 12 residues. Germline lookup yields CDR1 MNHNS and CDR2 SASEGT. V was trimmed by 8 bases and J by 3 bases, leaving 11 bases between them. This CDR3 is CASSGALYEQYF. The CDR3 nucleotides are TGTGCCAGCTCCGGGGCCCTCTACGAGCAGTACTTC.

This clonotype was detected only a few times. At one end the junction does not follow the germline gene, possibly because of a read error. This chain uses TRBV29-1 with TRBJ2-1; tentative D call: TRBD1 (6 bases). CDR3 length: 14 amino acids. Germline values: CDR1 SQVTM, CDR2 ANQGSEA. The CDR3 region has the DNA TGCAGTGTTGAAGGGGGAGAGGACTACAATGAGCAGTTCTTC. Amino acids: CSVEGGEDYNEQFF.

This clonotype turned up a few times. The rearrangement uses TRBV10-3 and TRBJ2-1; D unclear. The CDR3 contains 14 residues. Trimming stripped 0 bases from V and 3 bases from J, with 6 bases between. CDR1 ENHRY and CDR2 SYGVKD come from the germline V gene. For the CDR3, the DNA is TGTGCCATCAGTGAGTCTCCGGGCTACAATGAGCAGTTCTTC. It is translated as CAISESPGYNEQFF.

This clonotype is termed medium-sized. The V and J genes are TRBV28 and TRBJ1-4; D call uncertain. Germline assignment: CDR1 MDHEN and CDR2 SYDVKM. V was pared by 7 bases and J by 0 bases, with 9 bases between. The CDR3 covers 14 residues. CDR3 in amino acids: CASMEVTTNEKLFF. In DNA, the CDR3 is TGTGCCAGCATGGAAGTAACAACTAATGAAAAACTGTTTTTT.

This clonotype was observed many times. CDR3 bases: TGCAGTGCCCTGGGCCCCCTCTACAATGAGCAGTTCTTC. This translates into CSALGPLYNEQFF. The rearrangement uses TRBV20-1 and TRBJ2-1; D gene ambiguous. The CDR3 extends over 13 amino acids. Germline-derived CDR1 and CDR2 are DFQATT and SNEGSKA (reference sequence). V lost 6 bases to trimming and J lost 3 bases, with 12 bases between them.

This clonotype is labeled as medium-sized. DNA for the CDR3: TGTGCCAGCAGTTACACCGGGACCCTCACCGGGGAGCTGTTTTTT. As protein: CASSYTGTLTGELFF. The chain has TRBV12-3 or TRBV12-4 and TRBJ2-2, with D perhaps matching TRBD1 or TRBD2 (5 bases each). Trimming cost V 4 bases and J 4 bases, with 13 bases left between them. CDR3 length: 15 residues.

This clonotype was counted ten times or more. The V call is TRBV19, the J call TRBJ2-7; 9 nucleotides line up with TRBD1. Germline CDR1 and CDR2: LNHDA and SQIVND (reference sequence). V lost 9 bases and J lost 2; bases outside the gene matches: 11. The CDR3 is made up of 15 amino acids. CDR3 in DNA: TGTGCCAGCTCTGAGACGGGACAGGGACCCTACGAGCAGTACTTC. It yields the protein CASSETGQGPYEQYF.

This clonotype was recorded only once. The V and J genes are TRBV18 and TRBJ2-7; D unresolved. The V end lost 3 bases, the J end lost 3 bases, and 12 bases lay between the germline ends. The CDR3 extends over 14 amino acids. The germline V gene encodes CDR1 KGHSH and CDR2 LQKENI. This CDR3 is CASSPMGQDYEQYF. For the CDR3, the DNA is TGTGCCAGCTCACCTATGGGCCAGGACTACGAGCAGTACTTC.

The rearrangement links TRBV29-1 to TRBJ2-1; the D gene could be TRBD1 or TRBD2 (6 bases each). CDR3 size: 16 residues. V lost 1 base and J lost 7, with 20 bases in between. Germline lookup yields CDR1 SQVTM and CDR2 ANQGSEA. The CDR3 loop reads CSVEVFRRGKVNEQFF. Here the CDR3 DNA reads TGCAGCGTTGAAGTCTTCAGGAGGGGGAAAGTAAATGAGCAGTTCTTC.

This clonotype was picked up many times. The gene calls are TRBV5-1 and TRBJ2-5; D call uncertain. The CDR3 totals 14 residues. Germline assignment: CDR1 SGHRS and CDR2 YFSETQ. Trimming pared 0 bases from V and 2 bases from J, leaving 8 bases between. CDR3 in DNA: TGCGCCAGCAGCTTGGCCGTCCCTCAAGAGACCCAGTACTTC. Translating it yields CASSLAVPQETQYF.